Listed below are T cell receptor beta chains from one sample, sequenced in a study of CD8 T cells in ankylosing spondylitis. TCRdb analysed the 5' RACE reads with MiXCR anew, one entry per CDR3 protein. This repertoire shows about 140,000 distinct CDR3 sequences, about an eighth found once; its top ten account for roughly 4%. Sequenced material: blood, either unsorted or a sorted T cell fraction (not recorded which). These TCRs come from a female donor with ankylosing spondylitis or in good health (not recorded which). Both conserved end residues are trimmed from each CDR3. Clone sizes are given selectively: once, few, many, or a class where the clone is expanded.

SAGTSSHEQY	TRBJ2-7	TRBV20-1	many
ASSGSVQETQY	TRBJ2-5	TRBV13	many
AWSFGQVNGPQH	TRBJ1-5	TRBV30	-
ASSEGTTEVNIQY	TRBJ2-4	TRBV6-1	many
SARGRDSYSSTNEKLF	TRBJ1-4	TRBV20-1	many
ASSFPRGISAGANVLT	TRBJ2-6	TRBV11-1	few
ASSIRSGQGARKNTGELF	TRBJ2-2	TRBV19	many
ASNEGTGELF	TRBJ2-2	TRBV5-1	many
ASSPSLADPYEQY	TRBJ2-7	TRBV5-1	many
ASSLNRDPDTQY	TRBJ2-3	TRBV7-3	many
ASSRGNTEAF	TRBJ1-1	TRBV12-3/TRBV12-4	many
ASRPGLAVPLENTGELF	TRBJ2-2	TRBV11-1	once
ASSLRDAYT	TRBJ1-2	TRBV28	many
SASARVRETQY	TRBJ2-5	TRBV20-1	many
ATSRAGSGSYNEQF	TRBJ2-1	TRBV24-1	many
ASTEGQGARGYEQY	TRBJ2-7	TRBV5-1	-
SDEVGLAGGRNYQETQY	TRBJ2-5	TRBV20-1	many
ASSLQAGSSYNEQF	TRBJ2-1	TRBV7-9	many
ASRTGTDYGYT	TRBJ1-2	TRBV6-1	many
SGGSLTDTQY	TRBJ2-3	TRBV29-1	many
ASSSRLLEAF	TRBJ1-1	TRBV12-3/TRBV12-4	many
AWSVGENTEAF	TRBJ1-1	TRBV30	many
ASSFRAPNTEAF	TRBJ1-1	TRBV21-1	-
ASPTSEGGGYT	TRBJ1-2	TRBV12-3/TRBV12-4	many
ASSPTSGGWNEQF	TRBJ2-1	TRBV12-3/TRBV12-4	-
AISEFQGTNTGELF	TRBJ2-2	TRBV10-3	once
SAPPRPDLYNEQF	TRBJ2-1	TRBV20-1	many
ASRTFDRVDSPLH	TRBJ1-6	TRBV12-3/TRBV12-4	many
ASSPIGQGEQF	TRBJ2-1	TRBV12-3/TRBV12-4	many
SAATSISNEQF	TRBJ2-1	TRBV29-1	many
ASSLENYNEQF	TRBJ2-1	TRBV5-1	many
SAIKPGQGIEQY	TRBJ2-7	TRBV20-1	many
ASSSTSGGFYNEQF	TRBJ2-1	TRBV28	many
SVSSYNEQF	TRBJ2-1	TRBV20-1	-
ASSELVGSPEY	TRBJ1-2	TRBV2	-
ASSQRGQGKNQPQH	TRBJ1-5	TRBV12-3/TRBV12-4	many
ASSLSTGLNEQY	TRBJ2-7	TRBV7-9	many
ASSFSDRIPYEQH	TRBJ2-7	TRBV5-1	-
SAPIRGETQY	TRBJ2-5	TRBV20-1	many
ASSLVGGRVREEQF	TRBJ2-1	TRBV7-2	-
ASSHLSGEYGYT	TRBJ1-2	TRBV12-3/TRBV12-4	many
ASSEYRQNTEAF	TRBJ1-1	TRBV2	-
ASASSSYNSPLH	TRBJ1-6	TRBV27	many
SALKRELMPEQY	TRBJ2-7	TRBV20-1	many
ASSYGAGGLSEQF	TRBJ2-1	TRBV6-2/TRBV6-3	-